This TCR beta chain was captured by sequencing in a study of cytomegalovirus exposure and HLA in healthy donors. The PCR employed 60 Vbeta primers together with 13 Jbeta primers. Sequencing used immunoSEQ multiplex PCR; TCRdb keeps in-frame clones, though not all of them. The repertoire holds 250,000 to 350,000 clones, with more than 55% as singletons. The V end was cut by 4 bases, the J end by 2 bases, with 16 bases between. CDR3 length: 16 residues. Germline CDR1 is MNHNS and CDR2 is SASEGT. The sequenced sample consisted of PBMCs. This TCR was sampled from a female donor in good health and CMV-seronegative. The J gene is TRBJ2-3, the V gene TRBV6-1; tentatively, D is TRBD1 (6 bases). The CDR3: CASSGATGATTDTQYF. For the CDR3, the DNA is TGTGCCAGCAGTGGGGCGACAGGAGCCACCACAGATACGCAGTATTTT.